The 2 T cell receptor beta chains in this list originate from one sample, sequenced in a study of blood T cell repertoires in COVID-19. Data came from immunoSEQ multiplex PCR; TCRdb stores just in-frame clones and leaves some out. The sample carries around 260,000 clones, around 82% recorded once. Sequenced: peripheral blood. The receptors originated from a human donor with COVID-19, enrolled during active disease. The donor label of this sample is uncertain.

This chain joins TRBV5-1 and TRBJ1-1, with D perhaps matching TRBD1 (5 bases). The CDR3 totals 13 residues. The germline V and J ends were trimmed by 7 bases and 4 bases, with 14 bases remaining between them. CDR1 and CDR2 (germline): SGHRS, YFSETQ. The CDR3 here is CASFPQGGTEAFF. Written as DNA, the CDR3 is TGCGCCAGCTTCCCCCAGGGAGGCACTGAAGCTTTCTTT.

The table lists this clone with many counts. The V call is TRBV5-4, the J call TRBJ2-7; D is uncertain. In germline, CDR1 is SGHNT, CDR2 YYREEE (reference sequence). V was shortened by 2 bases and J by 5 bases, with 5 bases between the two germline ends. The CDR3 is 11 amino acids. The CDR3 DNA reads as TGTGCCAGCAGCTTCCGGGACGAGCAGTACTTC. Amino acid sequence: CASSFRDEQYF.